This T cell receptor beta chain was observed in a study of blood T cell repertoires in COVID-19. Trimming took 4 bases from V and 4 from J, leaving 16 bases between them. Germline V gene data show CDR1 as MGHRA and CDR2 as YSYEKL. The CDR3 is made up of 16 amino acids. Individuals aged about 18 to 90 years were recruited from approximately 24 US areas. Sequenced by immunoSEQ multiplex PCR; TCRdb stores in-frame clones only, minus some. The table shows approximately 190,000 clones, with around 82% occurring only once. The source of this sequence is a man aged 40-49 years who had recovered from COVID-19. Source material: PBMCs or T cells enriched from blood (not recorded which). The J gene is TRBJ2-2, the V gene TRBV4-1, with TRBD1 as a possible D gene (5 bases). The CDR3 spells CASSRWLGQFTGELFF. DNA of the CDR3: TGCGCCAGCAGCCGGTGGTTGGGGCAGTTCACCGGGGAGCTGTTTTTT.